Included here is one T cell receptor (beta chain) sequence, with context. Its recognized antigen is unknown. This specimen comes from a study of monozygotic twins with inflammatory bowel disease (dated by TCRdb to between 2017 and 2020). With respect to the entire study: The complete study included 28 monozygotic twin pairs: 19 IBD-discordant Danish pairs and nine German pairs, of which four were IBD-concordant and five were IBD-discordant. Each individual had, on average, about 151 000 unique TCRalpha sequences and 181 000 unique TCRbeta sequences available for analysis. Within discordant pairs, disease-associated traits were sought mainly by comparing IBD patients with their genetically identical healthy co-twins.

Study-level results and caveats: IBD patients had lower TCRbeta repertoire diversity, measured by the inverse Simpson index, than their healthy co-twins. Differing immunosuppressive treatments among patients may have added background noise and inter-individual variability to the repertoires. Distinction between different T cell subtypes could not be achieved in the analysis. No difference in repertoire similarity was observed between concordant and discordant twins, possibly owing to limited statistical power. IBD patients shared fewer clonotypes with other individuals than healthy twins did, most markedly in patients showing signs of disease activity. No single strong signal or clonotype linked to IBD turned up in the results, so the idea that one exists was not supported.

Sequences SEHNR (CDR1) and FQNEAQ (CDR2) are obtained from the germline V gene (reference sequence). The CDR3 numbers 13 residues from cysteine through phenylalanine. Only the protein sequence is given. Library generation was performed with 5' RACE. For each TCR library, approximately 3,700 ng of total RNA was used. For each sample, cDNA synthesis was carried out in eight separate reactions using SMARTScribe reverse transcriptase. During cDNA synthesis, template switching introduced unique molecular identifiers that contained a 6-nucleotide sample barcode. TCRalpha and TCRbeta cDNA was amplified by two nested PCRs of roughly 15 and 9 cycles, with bead purification after each PCR. Before amplification, the cDNA was treated with uracil DNA-glycosylase and purified using the QIAquick PCR purification kit. The second PCR added Illumina TruSeq-compatible adapters along with sample-specific barcodes. Library quality and concentration were checked on TapeStation and Qubit, and libraries were pooled at 5 to 6.5 ng each. Sequencing of pooled libraries was carried out on an Illumina HiSeq2500 single-index Rapid Run using 2 x 100 bp reads and custom sequencing primers. Under the source paper's analysis protocol: MiGEC version 1.2.6 was used for UMI-based consensus assembly, which corrected PCR and sequencing errors. MiXCR version 2.1.1 was used to carry out V(D)J alignment, clonotype assembly and CDR3 extraction. Normalisation of gene usage, clonotype sharing and MAIT/NKT TCR abundance was achieved by analysing the top 1000, 10 000 and 20 000 clonotypes per sample. Diversity was computed as the inverse Simpson index with the vegan R package after downsampling to 27 000 UMIs. Paired Mann-Whitney U tests were applied to discordant twin pairs, with Benjamini-Hochberg correction for multiple testing. After reprocessing by TCRdb, each CDR3 protein sequence is one entry, and no DNA is given. The V and J calls follow TCRdb's processing rather than the paper's. The table for this sample records 300,000 to 400,000 distinct CDR3 sequences. The ten largest clones represent 2% to 2.5% of the sample.

From each donor, an approximately 2.7 ml peripheral blood sample was collected into PAXgene tubes and kept at -80 degrees C. Without any T cell sorting, total RNA was extracted from whole blood using the PAXgene blood miRNA kit on an automated QIAcube. Peripheral blood from monozygotic twin pairs who were concordant or discordant for inflammatory bowel disease underwent deep TCRalpha and TCRbeta repertoire profiling using unique molecular barcoding. Smoking habits were recorded for all twin pairs, with individuals classified as current, former or never smokers. The V and J segments used are TRBV7-9 and TRBJ1-1; TCRdb's assignment of TRBD1 cannot be checked, as there is no DNA. What was sequenced was blood. The TCR originated in a human donor with ulcerative colitis or Crohn's disease, or a healthy co-twin of an affected twin (not recorded which). CDR3 loop: CASSQGGATEAFF.